This entry lists 10 T cell receptor beta chains sequenced from one sample in a study of shared clonotypes between healthy human individuals (dated by TCRdb to about 2020). Receptors were amplified or captured by the immunoSEQ multiplex PCR assay. This is the immuneACCESS table as TCRdb keeps it, with only in-frame sequences that have V and J called. A part of the clones is gone; compared with another copy, unresolved V genes explain less than half, and the rest is unexplained. The table for this sample lists approximately 600,000 clones; 85% to 95% of them were counted only once. Around 0.12% of the sample belongs to the ten largest clones. CD8 naive samples consisted of CD45RO-negative cells that were positively selected for CCR7, yielding a CD45RA+CCR7+ population without TemRA cells. The sample comprised naive CD8+ T cells sorted from blood. Explained via the paper, the cell subset or site label denotes: CD45RA+CCR7+. The receptors stem from a woman under 40 in good health.

This chain uses TRBV7-9 with TRBJ2-7, with TRBD1 matching over 11 bases. V was clipped by 6 bases and J by 4 bases; unmatched bases: 14. The length of the CDR3 is 17 residues. CDR1 and CDR2 (germline): SEHNR, FQNEAQ (reference sequence). The CDR3 here is CASRKLTTGTGGYEQYF. The CDR3 DNA sequence: TGTGCCAGCAGGAAATTAACAACCGGGACAGGGGGGTACGAGCAGTACTTC.

CDR3 sequence: CASSYGGSGTGEQFF. The CDR3 coding sequence is TGTGCCAGCAGCTATGGGGGAAGCGGGACGGGTGAGCAGTTCTTC. The chain employs TRBV9 and TRBJ2-1, with 7 bases fitting TRBD2. This CDR3 is built from 15 residues. Germline V CDR1 and CDR2: SGDLS, YYNGEE. With 4 bases clipped from V and 9 bases from J, the junction kept 13 bases outside the gene matches.

This CDR3 reads CASSPGIKRLETDTQYF. The CDR3 nucleotides read TGTGCCAGCTCACCCGGGATCAAAAGACTAGAAACAGATACGCAGTATTTT. The genes are TRBV18 and TRBJ2-3, with a tentative D call TRBD2 (6 bases). Germline CDR1 and CDR2: KGHSH and LQKENI. The V end lost 3 bases, the J end lost 3 bases, and 19 bases lay between the germline ends. This CDR3 comprises 17 residues. Drawing the rest from reference TRBV18 and TRBJ2-3, the complete variable domain is NAGVMQNPRHLVRRRGQEARLRCSPMKGHSHVYWYRQLPEEGLKFMVYLQKENIIDESGMPKERFSAEFPKEGPSILRIQQVVRGDSAAYFCASSPGIKRLETDTQYFGPGTRLTVL.

CDR3 DNA sequence: TGTGCCAGCAGTGAGTGGCGCACGCCCAATCAGCCCCAGCATTTT. It codes for CASSEWRTPNQPQHF. This chain connects TRBV2 to TRBJ1-5; unclear D gene. The CDR3 runs to 15 residues. With 3 bases removed from V and 3 bases from J, the gap between germline ends came to 12 bases. Germline V gene lookup returns CDR1 SNHLY and CDR2 FYNNEI.

This clone showed up just a few times. The CDR3 loop reads CASSQEPGSEQYF. The CDR3, as DNA: TGTGCCAGCAGCCAAGAACCGGGGTCCGAGCAGTACTTC. The V call is TRBV4-2, the J call TRBJ2-7; possible D gene TRBD2, 5 bases. Germline CDR1 and CDR2: LGHNA and YNFKEQ. The CDR3 spans 13 residues. Trimming removed 0 bases from V and 6 bases from J, with 9 bases in between.

This chain links TRBV28 with TRBJ2-7; TRBD2 aligns across 12 bases. Germline V gene lookup returns CDR1 MDHEN and CDR2 SYDVKM. The CDR3 loop spans 15 amino acids. The trim removed 6 bases at V and 3 bases at J, leaving 6 bases unmatched. The CDR3 bases are TGTGCCAGCAGCCAAGGACTAGCGGGACACTACGAGCAGTACTTC. It encodes CASSQGLAGHYEQYF.

The V call is TRBV27, the J call TRBJ2-2; D remains unclear. CDR1 and CDR2 from the germline V gene are MNHEY and SMNVEV (reference sequence). The CDR3 extends over 14 amino acids. Trimming cost V 4 bases and J 2 bases, with 8 bases left between them. The CDR3 sequence is CASSYSTNTGELFF. In DNA, the CDR3 is TGTGCCAGCAGTTATAGTACAAACACCGGGGAGCTGTTTTTT.

This chain uses TRBV5-8 with TRBJ2-1; D is possibly TRBD1 or TRBD2 (5 bases each). The CDR3 consists of 12 residues. Trimming took 9 bases from V and 4 from J, leaving 11 bases between them. CDR1 SGHTS and CDR2 YDEGEE come from the germline V gene. This CDR3 reads CATGPGYNEQFF. CDR3 DNA sequence: TGTGCCACGGGACCCGGGTACAATGAGCAGTTCTTC.

This clone is a singleton in its sample. The V gene is TRBV28, the J gene TRBJ2-2; 8 bases align to TRBD1. CDR3 length equals 15 residues. The V gene's germline CDR1 is MDHEN and CDR2 SYDVKM. J gave up 5 bases and V 2 bases, and 4 bases lay outside the gene matches. CDR3 amino acids: CASSLPGQGTGELFF. The CDR3 coding sequence is TGTGCCAGCAGTTTACCCGGACAGGGAACCGGGGAGCTGTTTTTT.

This rearrangement joins TRBV5-6 to TRBJ2-7, with 12 bases matching TRBD2. Germline CDR1 reads SGHDT; CDR2 reads YYEEEE. This CDR3 is built from 14 residues. J gave up 6 bases and V 5 bases, and 6 bases lay outside the gene matches. CDR3 sequence: CASRTLAGGGEQYF. As DNA, the CDR3 is TGTGCCAGCAGGACACTAGCGGGAGGAGGCGAGCAGTACTTC.